These T cell receptor beta chains were read from a single sample in a study of CD8 T cells in ankylosing spondylitis. TCRdb re-called the 5' RACE reads through MiXCR, storing one row per CDR3 protein. The top ten hold 4% to 5.5% of the sample, which has roughly 240,000 distinct CDR3 sequences, less than 9.5% seen once. Material for sequencing was blood, either unsorted or a sorted T cell fraction (not recorded which). The receptors derive from a female donor with ankylosing spondylitis or in good health (not recorded which). The CDR3 runs from the conserved cysteine through the conserved F or W. A D gene is named only where the DNA matches it firmly. Part of the rows lack a size; the others show once, few, many or a class for expanded clones.

d_gene,v_gene,abundance,j_gene,CDR3nt,CDR3aa
.,TRBV20-1,.,TRBJ1-2,TGCAGTGCTAGGGGCCGGAACCTTAACTATGGCTACACCTTC,CSARGRNLNYGYTF
TRBD2,TRBV4-1,many,TRBJ2-1,TGCGCCAGCAGACTGACTAGCGGGAGTGTTAATGAGCAGTTCTTC,CASRLTSGSVNEQFF
TRBD2,TRBV20-1,.,TRBJ2-5,TGCTGTGCTAGAGTCTGGGGACTAGCGGGAAGAGAGACCCAGTACTTC,CCARVWGLAGRETQYF
TRBD1,TRBV6-2/TRBV6-3,few,TRBJ2-2,TGTGGAGCCACCCGAACAGGGGGCTACACCGGGGAGCTGTTTTTT,CGATRTGGYTGELFF
.,TRBV4-3,many,TRBJ1-3,TGCGCCAGCAGCCTCCTCCAGGGGCCAGGAAACACCATATATTTT,CASSLLQGPGNTIYF
TRBD2,TRBV5-6,.,TRBJ2-1,TGTGCCAGCAGTCCCACCCATAGCGGGAGTGTCAATGAGCAGTTCTTC,CASSPTHSGSVNEQFF
.,TRBV2,many,TRBJ1-1,TGTGCCAGCAGTGAAGCTCCGCAGGAGGGGACTGAAGCTTTCTTT,CASSEAPQEGTEAFF
.,TRBV3-2,many,TRBJ1-1,TGTGCCAGTCGGCCGGGCCCACTGTCCAACACTGAAGCTTTCTTT,CASRPGPLSNTEAFF
TRBD1,TRBV11-2,many,TRBJ2-7,TGTGCCAGCAGCTCTGAGCGTGGGACAGGGAAAAACGAGCAGTACTTC,CASSSERGTGKNEQYF
.,TRBV3-1,few,TRBJ1-1,TGTGCCAGCAGCCCGCCCCAAGGCACTGAAGCTTTCTTT,CASSPPQGTEAFF
TRBD2,TRBV7-2,few,TRBJ2-7,TGTGCCAGCAGCCCGGCTAGCGGGAGGGGGTACGAGCAGTACTTC,CASSPASGRGYEQYF
.,TRBV29-1,many,TRBJ2-1,TGCAGCGTTGAAGTGGGCCCCTCCTACAATGAGCAGTTCTTC,CSVEVGPSYNEQFF
.,TRBV6-5,.,TRBJ2-2,TGTGCCAGCACCGCCTGGGGCTTGGGGGAGCTGTTTTTT,CASTAWGLGELFF
TRBD2,TRBV11-2,few,TRBJ2-5,TGTGCCAGCAGCTTAGGTACCGGGACTAGGCAAGAGACCCAGTACTTC,CASSLGTGTRQETQYF
.,TRBV6-5,many,TRBJ2-6,TGTGCCAGCAGTTGGACTGGGGCCAACGTCCTGACTTTC,CASSWTGANVLTF
.,TRBV9,many,TRBJ2-7,TGTGCCAGCAGCGTAGGGACGGAGGGAGTCTACGAGCAGTACTTC,CASSVGTEGVYEQYF
.,TRBV7-2,few,TRBJ1-5,TGTGCCAGCAGCTCTAGACTTGGGGTGGGGCAGCCCCAGCATTTT,CASSSRLGVGQPQHF
TRBD2,TRBV15,many,TRBJ2-7,TGTGCCACCAGCAGGGATCGACGACTAGCGGAGGCCTACGAGCAGTACTTC,CATSRDRRLAEAYEQYF
.,TRBV5-1,many,TRBJ2-1,TGCGCCAGCAGCAGGGGGGGGAGTACTGAGCAGTTCTTC,CASSRGGSTEQFF
.,TRBV19,many,TRBJ2-5,TGTGCCAGTAGTATCACCAGACAAGAGACCCAGTACTTC,CASSITRQETQYF
.,TRBV20-1,many,TRBJ2-5,TGCAGTGCTAGTCCCACCCAAGAGACCCAGTACTTC,CSASPTQETQYF
TRBD1,TRBV12-3/TRBV12-4,many,TRBJ2-5,TGTGCCAGCAGTCTCCGGGACAGAGGGGAGACCCAGTACTTC,CASSLRDRGETQYF
.,TRBV18,many,TRBJ1-1,TGTGCCAGCTCCGCTACCTTTGAAGCTTTCTTT,CASSATFEAFF
TRBD2,TRBV12-3/TRBV12-4,many,TRBJ2-3,TGTGCCAGCAGACCAACTAGCGGGAGGAGTACAGATACGCAGTATTTT,CASRPTSGRSTDTQYF
.,TRBV7-2,many,TRBJ1-6,TGTGCCAGCAGCTTGGCGAATGGCTCACCCCTCCACTTT,CASSLANGSPLHF
.,TRBV6-2/TRBV6-3,.,TRBJ2-2,TGTGTCAGCAGTTACTCGGGACAGAACACCGGGGAGCTGTTTTTT,CVSSYSGQNTGELFF
TRBD1,TRBV6-2/TRBV6-3,many,TRBJ1-6,TGTGCCAGCAGTTCGACAGGGCGGAATTCACCCCTCCACTTT,CASSSTGRNSPLHF
TRBD2,TRBV6-2/TRBV6-3,many,TRBJ2-3,TGTGCCAGCAGTTACCGGGGATCATTTGCTAGCGGGATGGTAGATACGCAGTATTTT,CASSYRGSFASGMVDTQYF
.,TRBV7-2,.,TRBJ1-6,TGTGCCAGCACGACAATGACGGGGTCACCCCTCCACTTT,CASTTMTGSPLHF
.,TRBV18,many,TRBJ1-1,TGTGCCAGCTCACCACGTACAGGGTCGAACACTGAAGCTTTCTTT,CASSPRTGSNTEAFF
TRBD2,TRBV29-1,many,TRBJ2-5,TGCAGCGTTTGCGGGGGGCAAGAGACCCAGTACTTC,CSVCGGQETQYF
.,TRBV20-1,many,TRBJ1-5,TGCAGTGCTAGGGCAGGGACCGGTGGAAATCAGCCCCAGCATTTT,CSARAGTGGNQPQHF
.,TRBV12-3/TRBV12-4,many,TRBJ2-1,TGTGCCAGCAGTAGACCGGGAAGGAATGAGCAGTTCTTC,CASSRPGRNEQFF
TRBD2,TRBV20-1,many,TRBJ2-1,TGCAGTGCAAATCCCCCGACTAGCGGGAGCAATGAGCAGTTCTTC,CSANPPTSGSNEQFF
.,TRBV7-9,many,TRBJ2-5,TGTGCCAGCAGTTCAGGCGGGGGCACCCAGTACTTC,CASSSGGGTQYF
.,TRBV3-1,many,TRBJ1-5,TGTGCCAGCAGCCAAGGCGCAGGCAGGGCAAACCAGCCCCAGCATTTT,CASSQGAGRANQPQHF
.,TRBV18,.,TRBJ2-1,TGTGCCAGCTCACCACCAGCAGCGGGCACCCCCGACAATGAGCAGTTCTTC,CASSPPAAGTPDNEQFF
.,TRBV20-1,many,TRBJ1-2,TGCAGTGCGAGGGCCTACTATGGCTACACCTTC,CSARAYYGYTF
TRBD2,TRBV20-1,.,TRBJ2-1,TGCAGTGCTAGAGTACTAGTGGGAGGGCCCGGGTACAATGAGCAGTTCTTC,CSARVLVGGPGYNEQFF
.,TRBV29-1,many,TRBJ2-1,TGCAGCGTTGTATTGTACAATGAGCAGTTCTTC,CSVVLYNEQFF
TRBD2,TRBV30,many,TRBJ2-3,TGTGCCTGGAGTCCGTTAGCGGGAGAGGCAGATACGCAGTATTTT,CAWSPLAGEADTQYF
.,TRBV29-1,many,TRBJ1-4,TGCAGCGTTTCCCCGACAGCCATTAATGAAAAACTGTTTTTT,CSVSPTAINEKLFF
.,TRBV6-1,many,TRBJ2-3,TGTGCCAGCAGTGAACAGGGGGGGAGAGATACGCAGTATTTT,CASSEQGGRDTQYF
TRBD1,TRBV20-1,many,TRBJ1-5,TGCAGTGCTAGATCGACAGGGAGCAATCAGCCCCAGCATTTT,CSARSTGSNQPQHF
.,TRBV20-1,many,TRBJ1-2,TGCAGTGCTAGCGGCAACAGCCCGGAAAACTATGGCTACACCTTC,CSASGNSPENYGYTF
.,TRBV12-3/TRBV12-4,many,TRBJ1-2,TGTGCCAGCAGTTTCGAGGCGCCACCTGGCTATGGCTACACCTTC,CASSFEAPPGYGYTF
.,TRBV6-2/TRBV6-3,few,TRBJ2-4,TGTGCCACCGATCAGGGGGCGGGAGCGGGAAACATTCAGTACTTC,CATDQGAGAGNIQYF
.,TRBV20-1,many,TRBJ2-1,TGCAGTGCCCTTCAGGGTCCGGGCTCCTACAATGAGCAGTTCTTC,CSALQGPGSYNEQFF
TRBD2,TRBV4-2,many,TRBJ2-1,TGTGCCAGCAGCCAAGAACCACGGGAGGTCGATGAGCAGTTCTTC,CASSQEPREVDEQFF
TRBD2,TRBV5-1,many,TRBJ2-1,TGCGCCAGCAGCTCGGGACTAGCGTCCAATGAGCAGTTCTTC,CASSSGLASNEQFF
TRBD1,TRBV5-1,many,TRBJ1-1,TGCGCCAGCAATAGGGCAGGGGGCGCGTACACTGAAGCTTTCTTT,CASNRAGGAYTEAFF
TRBD1,TRBV11-2,many,TRBJ2-1,TGTGCCAGCAGCGCCGCGGACAGGGGCTTCCGCTTC,CASSAADRGFRF
TRBD2,TRBV20-1,many,TRBJ2-3,TGCAGTGCTCCCTCCCAGCTAGCGGGAGGAGATACGCAGTATTTT,CSAPSQLAGGDTQYF